The T cell receptor beta chain described here comes from a study of blood T cells in healthy people across ages. The study's findings and limits: It was the long-lived donors that had more naive CD4+ cells and higher diversity than aged donors.

With respect to this clonotype: Its target is unknown.

Samples each had at least 5 micrograms of total RNA extracted. A second PCR, run for about 6 to 12 cycles, used a sample-barcoded 5' primer plus a J-beta primer mix. One entry per CDR3 protein results from TCRdb running MiXCR on the 5' RACE reads. Of some 1.5 million distinct CDR3 sequences listed, roughly 28% are singletons. This CDR3 contains 13 residues. The germline V gene has CDR1 MNHEY and CDR2 SMNVEV (reference sequence). The germline V and J ends were trimmed by 4 bases and 5 bases, with 10 bases remaining between them. This TCR came from a woman in her twenties or thirties in good health. Sequenced: blood. The J gene is TRBJ2-3, the V gene TRBV27, with unresolved D. CDR3 sequence: CASSSNSLDTQYF. DNA of the CDR3: TGTGCCAGCAGTTCCAACTCGTTAGATACGCAGTATTTT.